The text below deals with one TCR beta chain. This clone was seen a single time. This clone's antigen is unknown. Nothing much larger sits one base from this clone, and base qualities are not available. TCRbeta CDR3 regions were amplified from genomic DNA using the immunoSEQ Assay, a bias-controlled multiplex PCR. The published analysis was carried out like this. Within the assay, amplification of reference gene primers was used to estimate how many nucleated cells each sample contained. To quantify the absolute abundance of each unique TCRbeta CDR3 rearrangement, sequence reads were collapsed and filtered. For each sample, productive Simpson clonality was calculated as the square root of Simpson's diversity index across productive rearrangements. TCRdb carries this immuneACCESS record with in-frame sequences only. Its versions omit some clonotypes, under half of them owing to an unresolved V gene in the studies checked, with the rest unexplained. V and J calls and clone size are as listed in that table; D and trimming were resolved from the DNA. Within this sample are a few hundred thousand clones, with 85% of them counted one time only. More than 4.5% of the sample comes from the top ten.

This entry comes from a study of blood T cell repertoires in COVID-19 (dated by TCRdb to 2020 to 2021). Concerning the study at large: The collaborator samples originated in the United States, Italy and Spain and spanned the acute and convalescent phases of COVID-19. The prospective study material was composed of cDNA or gDNA derived from T cells, B-cell-depleted T cells, or PBMCs. Subjects who had been exposed to COVID-19, were actively infected with it, or had recovered from it provided the deeply sampled blood TCRbeta repertoires that made up the dataset. The repertoires were made available in a free public database intended to serve as a resource for research on the immune response to SARS-CoV-2. Samples were obtained from the ongoing ImmuneRACE study (first 160 participants) and from roughly 1,300 subjects provided by 6 global collaborators. The sample metadata nearly always contained a de-identified subject ID, COVID-19 status, age in years and sex. HLA class I and class II types, where available, came from metadata supplied by the sample provider rather than from assay-based typing. Beyond this particular receptor, the publication reports: Clinical and demographic metadata were provided uncurated, with the amount varying by source and participant.

V and J are trimmed by 0 bases and 6 bases, and the gene matches miss 2 bases of the junction. CDR1 and CDR2 were assigned from the germline V gene as SGHTA and FQGNSA. The CDR3 runs 15 residues from the cysteine to the phenylalanine. Only the CDR3 DNA stays, 45 bases, in frame from base 1. Whole blood was collected in K2EDTA tubes by collaborating institutions according to the institutions' own protocols. For TCRbeta analysis, collaborators shipped samples as frozen whole blood, isolated PBMCs, or DNA extracted from either of those sample types. The chain joins TRBV7-2 to TRBJ2-1; TRBD1 agrees with 10 junctional bases. This receptor was obtained from a man aged 45 to 65 with active or convalescent COVID-19. The material sequenced was peripheral blood. The DNA sequence is given as TGTGCCAGCAGCTTAGCGGGACAGGGGATCAATGAGCAGTTCTTC. The translation is CASSLAGQGINEQFF. Extended through the reference TRBV7-2 and TRBJ2-1 proteins, this CDR3 yields the full variable domain: GAGVSQSPSNKVTEKGKDVELRCDPISGHTALYWYRQSLGQGLEFLIYFQGNSAPDKSGLPSDRFSAERTGGSVSTLTIQRTQQEDSAVYLCASSLAGQGINEQFFGPGTRLTVL.